A single TCR beta chain is shown here with its context. The antigen is undetermined. The observed sequence ends 3 residues before the CDR3 terminus, with the missing tail filled in from the germline J gene. The CDR3 is 13 residues long. Deletions cut 0 bases from V and 7 bases from J, with 10 bases between. Germline-derived CDR1 and CDR2 are SGHNT and YYREEE (reference sequence). The method was immunoSEQ multiplex PCR; TCRdb's version includes in-frame clones alone and lacks a portion of them. Its table lists 30,000 to 35,000 clones. The entry originates in a study of T cells in women clearing cervical HPV infection. As for the study in general: Control women cleared a single incident HPV16 infection within 12 months. Controls gave blood once infection was undetectable; cases at lesion identification. Whole-study results and caveats: CIN3+ cases had significantly higher TCR repertoire richness than controls, but evenness did not differ.

The sequencing sample was made of blood buffy coat. The chain has TRBV5-4 and TRBJ1-2; D unresolved. The sequence was collected from a woman between 18 and 70 years old with a cervical HPV16 infection that either progressed to CIN3+ or cleared (not recorded which). Incomplete CDR3 DNA: TGTGCCAGCAGCTTGGTCGGGGTTGGTGGC. This gives the protein CASSLVGVGG. The CDR3 in full is CASSLVGVGGYTF. The entire variable domain, with the rest obtained from reference TRBV5-4 and TRBJ1-2, is as follows: ETGVTQSPTHLIKTRGQQVTLRCSSQSGHNTVSWYQQALGQGPQFIFQYYREEENGRGNFPPRFSGLQFPNYSSELNVNALELDDSALYLCASSLVGVGGYTFGSGTRLTVV.